Presented here are 14 T cell receptor beta chains from one specimen sequenced in a study of blood T cell repertoires in COVID-19. Sequenced by immunoSEQ multiplex PCR; TCRdb stores in-frame clones only, minus some. Of over 250,000 clones detected, 75% to 90% appear once; the ten largest clones hold roughly 6%. The sample consisted of peripheral blood. The receptors originated from a woman between 50 and 59 years old with COVID-19, enrolled during active disease.

This chain joins TRBV6-2 or TRBV6-3 and TRBJ2-7; tentatively, D is TRBD1 (5 bases). This CDR3 contains 13 residues. Germline CDR1 reads MNHEY; CDR2 reads SVGEGT. V was shortened by 0 bases and J by 6 bases, with 9 bases between the two germline ends. CDR3 residues: CASSYSRDSEQYF. CDR3 nucleotide sequence: TGTGCCAGCAGTTACTCCCGAGACAGCGAGCAGTACTTC.

The rearrangement uses TRBV9 and TRBJ2-7, with D possibly being TRBD2 (5 bases). V was cut by 4 bases and J by 6 bases, with 8 bases left in between. CDR3 length: 11 amino acids. CDR1 is SGDLS and CDR2 is YYNGEE in the germline V gene. CDR3 residues: CASSSRGEQYF. Here the CDR3 DNA reads TGTGCCAGCAGCTCCCGGGGCGAGCAGTACTTC.

V is TRBV7-9 and J is TRBJ1-3; 8 bases fit TRBD1. The germline CDR1 and CDR2 sequences are SEHNR and FQNEAQ (reference sequence). V shed 5 bases and J 2 bases; nucleotides not matched to a gene: 5. The CDR3 has 15 residues. The CDR3: CASSDDRGAGNTIYF. The CDR3 region has the DNA TGTGCCAGCAGCGACGACAGGGGCGCTGGAAACACCATATATTTT.

This sequence joins TRBV7-9 and TRBJ2-1; 14 nucleotides match TRBD2. The CDR3 is 18 residues long. The V gene's germline CDR1 is SEHNR and CDR2 FQNEAQ (reference sequence). Trimming cost V 2 bases and J 0 bases; bases outside gene matches: 3. The CDR3 loop reads CASSLLGTSGGSYNEQFF. The CDR3 coding sequence is TGTGCCAGCAGCTTATTAGGGACTAGCGGGGGCTCCTACAATGAGCAGTTCTTC.

The chain has TRBV2 and TRBJ2-1, with TRBD2 identical over 9 bases. The CDR3 is made up of 16 amino acids. Trimming removed 7 bases from V and 6 bases from J; junction bases left unmatched: 13. Germline-derived CDR1 and CDR2 are SNHLY and FYNNEI. The CDR3 region has the DNA TGTGCCAGCACCGTCAGAGGACTAGCGTCTTCCAATGAGCAGTTCTTC. As protein: CASTVRGLASSNEQFF.

The chain carries TRBV19 and TRBJ2-5, with 13 nucleotides matching TRBD2. Germline assignment: CDR1 LNHDA and CDR2 SQIVND (reference sequence). The CDR3 sequence is 16 residues long. J was trimmed by 4 bases and V by 6 bases; bases with no gene match: 8. The CDR3 here is CASSSTSGRARETQYF. CDR3 sequence (DNA): TGTGCCAGTAGCAGTACTAGCGGGAGGGCCCGAGAGACCCAGTACTTC. Based on the CDR3 plus reference TRBV19 and TRBJ2-5, the full variable domain is DGGITQSPKYLFRKEGQNVTLSCEQNLNHDAMYWYRQDPGQGLRLIYYSQIVNDFQKGDIAEGYSVSREKKESFPLTVTSAQKNPTAFYLCASSSTSGRARETQYFGPGTRLLVL.

The chain joins TRBV19 to TRBJ2-3; TRBD2 aligns across 7 bases. V lost 0 bases, J lost 0 bases, and 3 bases stayed unmatched. This CDR3 has 16 amino acids. From germline, CDR1 is LNHDA and CDR2 SQIVND (reference sequence). The CDR3, as DNA: TGTGCCAGTAGTATAGAAGGCGGGAGAAGCACAGATACGCAGTATTTT. Amino acid sequence: CASSIEGGRSTDTQYF.

The chain employs TRBV6-5 and TRBJ2-7, with 8 positions matching TRBD1. Germline V gene data show CDR1 as MNHEY and CDR2 as SVGAGI. This CDR3 has 13 amino acids. V shed 6 bases, J shed 2 bases, and the junction held 3 bases outside the gene matches. As DNA, the CDR3 is TGTGCCAGCAGGGACAGGGCTACCTACGAGCAGTACTTC. Its protein product is CASRDRATYEQYF.

This clone was seen a few times. V usage is TRBV6-5 and J usage is TRBJ1-6, with TRBD1 matching 7 bases. The germline V gene encodes CDR1 MNHEY and CDR2 SVGAGI. The V gene end was trimmed by 2 bases and the J gene end by 7 bases; junction bases not matched to a gene: 5. The CDR3 loop spans 15 amino acids. The CDR3 region is CASSYTTGENSPLHF. CDR3 nucleotides: TGTGCCAGCAGTTACACAACAGGGGAAAATTCACCCCTCCACTTT.

The V call is TRBV19, the J call TRBJ1-5; 11 bases align to TRBD1. The CDR3 covers 15 residues. Germline loops: CDR1 LNHDA, CDR2 SQIVND (reference sequence). Trimming cost V 11 bases and J 2 bases; bases outside gene matches: 8. The CDR3 loop is CAAGTGGGGNQPQHF. The CDR3 nucleotides are TGTGCCGCCGGGACAGGGGGTGGGGGCAATCAGCCCCAGCATTTT.

The chain is built from TRBV21-1 and TRBJ2-3; the D segment call TRBD2 is taken from the table without a DNA check. TRBV21-1 corresponds to a pseudogene. The CDR3 has 15 residues. The CDR3 region has the DNA TGTGCCAGCAGGCCAGGGACTTTAGGCCCAGATACGCAGTATTTT. It translates to CASRPGTLGPDTQYF.

The CDR3 coding sequence is TGTGCCAGCAGCGTCGGGACTACTGGAAACACCATATATTTT. Translated: CASSVGTTGNTIYF. The chain carries TRBV9 and TRBJ1-3, with TRBD1 as a possible D gene (5 bases). This CDR3 comprises 14 residues. V was trimmed by 2 bases and J by 2 bases, leaving 8 bases between them. CDR1 and CDR2 from the germline V gene are SGDLS and YYNGEE.

This clone was counted a single time. This chain joins TRBV11-3 and TRBJ2-1; possible D gene TRBD2, 7 bases. Germline assignment: CDR1 SGHNT and CDR2 YENEEA. The CDR3 is made up of 15 amino acids. The V end was cut by 5 bases, the J end by 9 bases, with 20 bases between. CDR3 protein: CASSPLGGASGEQFF. CDR3 nucleotides: TGTGCCAGCAGCCCCCTGGGGGGGGCGAGCGGTGAGCAGTTCTTC.

J is TRBJ2-2 and V is TRBV11-3, with 9 bases aligning to TRBD2. CDR3 length: 15 residues. The ends lost 4 bases at V and 5 bases at J; junction bases unmatched: 5. CDR1 is SGHNT and CDR2 is YENEEA in the germline V gene. Here the CDR3 reads CASSSGLAETGELFF. The CDR3 DNA follows: TGTGCCAGCAGCTCGGGACTAGCTGAGACCGGGGAGCTGTTTTTT.